This T cell receptor (beta chain) comes out of a study of blood T cell repertoires in COVID-19. Overall study context: Samples came from the United States, Italy and Spain, spanning acute and convalescent COVID-19.

Trimming cost V 5 bases and J 1 base; bases outside gene matches: 8. This CDR3 has 15 amino acids. CDR1 KGHSH and CDR2 LQKENI come from the germline V gene. Across about two dozen US areas, participants ranged in age from 18 to 89 years. Cohorts were based on clinical histories the participants reported. Per the original data handling: Estimation of nucleated cell counts relied on the amplification of reference gene primers. This table comes from immunoSEQ multiplex PCR, and its TCRdb copy is limited to in-frame clones, with some not included. That table gives V, J and clone size, and the DNA gave D and trimming. This sample has almost 85,000 clones, with around 89% found just once.

This clonotype originated in a woman aged 50 to 60 with acute COVID-19. The sequencing input was PBMCs or T cells enriched from blood (not recorded which). The rearrangement joins TRBV18 to TRBJ2-7, with 7 bases that match TRBD2. The CDR3 reads CASSFAASGSYEQYF. CDR3 sequence (DNA): TGTGCCAGCTCATTCGCGGCTAGCGGTTCCTACGAGCAGTACTTC.